Listed here are 21 T cell receptor beta chains from one sample, sequenced in a study of beta chain features in type 1 diabetes. Study results and caveats: Within each of all four CD4+ subsets, Type 1 diabetes patients had TCRB CDR3s that were moderately but significantly shorter.

The isolated RNA, all of it, was reverse transcribed, so expressed TCRB transcripts were what got sequenced. The assay was immunoSEQ multiplex PCR, and TCRdb's table has in-frame clones only and misses some. This table has around 260,000 clones, roughly 25% appearing once. These receptors lack a known antigen. Sequenced: naive CD4+ T cells from blood. The origin of the receptors is a woman aged 30 to 39 with type 1 diabetes.

This clone was counted between two and nine times. This chain links TRBV15 with TRBJ2-5, with D possibly being TRBD2 (5 bases). CDR1 LNHNV and CDR2 YYDKDF come from the germline V gene (reference sequence). The CDR3 length is 11 residues. V was clipped by 8 bases and J by 5 bases, with 9 bases between them. CDR3 amino acids: CATGTRETQYF. CDR3 sequence (DNA): TGTGCCACCGGCACTAGGGAGACCCAGTACTTC.

The DNA for the CDR3 is TGCGCCAGCAGCCCGGGGACTAGCAACAATGAGCAGTTCTTC. Translation: CASSPGTSNNEQFF. The rearrangement uses TRBV5-1 and TRBJ2-1, with 9 bases fitting TRBD2. The V gene's germline CDR1 is SGHRS and CDR2 YFSETQ. Unmatched junction bases numbered 4, after V lost 4 bases and J lost 5 bases. The CDR3 is 14 residues long. Supplemented by reference TRBV5-1 and TRBJ2-1, the full variable domain reads KAGVTQTPRYLIKTRGQQVTLSCSPISGHRSVSWYQQTPGQGLQFLFEYFSETQRNKGNFPGRFSGRQFSNSRSEMNVSTLELGDSALYLCASSPGTSNNEQFFGPGTRLTVL.

A remark on this clone: The same CDR3 arises from other DNA sequences in this sample as well. This chain connects TRBV19 to TRBJ2-1; 8 bases match TRBD2. J lost 4 bases, V lost 6 bases, and 8 bases had no gene match. The CDR3 is 15 amino acids. CDR1 is LNHDA and CDR2 is SQIVND in the germline V gene (reference sequence). DNA for the CDR3: TGTGCCAGTAGCACGAGCGGGAGTTCGTACAATGAGCAGTTCTTC. Protein product: CASSTSGSSYNEQFF.

This clone occurred a few times. V and J are TRBV15 and TRBJ2-1; 9 bases match TRBD1. The CDR3 is made up of 15 amino acids. Germline assignment: CDR1 LNHNV and CDR2 YYDKDF (reference sequence). The J segment lost 6 bases and the V segment lost 1 base, leaving 4 bases of the junction unmatched. This CDR3 is CATSRVVTGGNEQFF. For the CDR3, the DNA is TGTGCCACCAGCAGAGTCGTGACAGGGGGCAATGAGCAGTTCTTC.

The CDR3 spells CASSLGLGETQYF. CDR3 in DNA: TGTGCCAGCAGCTTGGGGCTTGGAGAGACCCAGTACTTC. J is TRBJ2-5 and V is TRBV11-3, with D possibly being TRBD1 (5 bases). The ends were cut back, 3 bases at V and 4 bases at J, with 9 bases in the middle. The CDR3 runs 13 residues. Germline V CDR1 and CDR2: SGHNT, YENEEA. Full variable domain (remainder filled in from reference TRBV11-3 and TRBJ2-5): EAGVVQSPRYKIIEKKQPVAFWCNPISGHNTLYWYLQNLGQGPELLIRYENEEAVDDSQLPKDRFSAERLKGVDSTLKIQPAELGDSAVYLCASSLGLGETQYFGPGTRLLVL.

This chain uses TRBV28 with TRBJ2-1, with D perhaps matching TRBD2 (6 bases). V lost 2 bases, J lost 0 bases, and 11 bases lay in between. This CDR3 contains 16 residues. Germline-derived CDR1 and CDR2 are MDHEN and SYDVKM. The CDR3 region has the DNA TGTGCCAGCAGTTTAGGACCCGGGGGCTCCTACAATGAGCAGTTCTTC. Residues: CASSLGPGGSYNEQFF.

DNA for the CDR3: TGCAGCGTTGAAGACGTCAACTATGGCTACACCTTC. Translating it yields CSVEDVNYGYTF. The chain links TRBV29-1 to TRBJ1-2; D remains unclear. The CDR3 is 12 amino acids. Trimming removed 0 bases at V and 2 bases at J, with 4 bases between. Germline loops: CDR1 SQVTM, CDR2 ANQGSEA. The full variable domain, its missing parts supplied by reference TRBV29-1 and TRBJ1-2, is SAVISQKPSRDICQRGTSLTIQCQVDSQVTMMFWYRQQPGQSLTLIATANQGSEATYESGFVIDKFPISRPNLTFSTLTVSNMSPEDSSIYLCSVEDVNYGYTFGSGTRLTVV.

The CDR3 coding sequence is TGCAGCGCTGGGACAGGTACATTGAACACTGAAGCTTTCTTT. Its translation: CSAGTGTLNTEAFF. The V call is TRBV29-1, the J call TRBJ1-1; 8 bases align to TRBD1. Germline trimming cut 7 bases from V and 0 bases from J; bases unmatched to any gene: 7. In germline, CDR1 is SQVTM, CDR2 ANQGSEA. This CDR3 is 14 amino acids long. Based on the CDR3 plus reference TRBV29-1 and TRBJ1-1, the full variable domain is SAVISQKPSRDICQRGTSLTIQCQVDSQVTMMFWYRQQPGQSLTLIATANQGSEATYESGFVIDKFPISRPNLTFSTLTVSNMSPEDSSIYLCSAGTGTLNTEAFFGQGTRLTVV.

This chain connects TRBV12-5 to TRBJ2-7; D is ambiguous. V gave up 5 bases and J gave up 3 bases, with 8 bases separating them. CDR3 length: 12 residues. CDR1 and CDR2 (germline): LGHNT, FRNRAP. The CDR3 nucleotides are TGTGCTAGTGGTCTTACGAGCTACGAGCAGTACTTC. It codes for CASGLTSYEQYF.

The chain links TRBV6-5 to TRBJ2-7; 7 bases are a match to TRBD1. In germline, CDR1 is MNHEY, CDR2 SVGAGI. This CDR3 spans 14 amino acids. J was trimmed by 1 base and V by 2 bases; bases with no gene match: 2. The CDR3 DNA is TGTGCCAGCAGTTACGACAGGGAATCCTACGAGCAGTACTTC. Translated, it gives CASSYDRESYEQYF.

V gene TRBV29-1 combines with J gene TRBJ2-1, with 11 bases lining up with TRBD1. The CDR3 has 15 amino acids. CDR1 SQVTM and CDR2 ANQGSEA come from the germline V gene. Trimming at V came to 0 bases and at J to 9 bases, leaving 7 bases not matched to a gene. CDR3 sequence reads: CSVEEGTGGVGEQFF. CDR3 nucleotides: TGCAGCGTTGAAGAAGGGACAGGGGGTGTTGGTGAGCAGTTCTTC.

The chain joins TRBV19 to TRBJ1-2; D is uncertain. With 4 bases removed from V and 4 bases from J, the gap between germline ends came to 10 bases. The CDR3 contains 13 residues. Germline V gene data show CDR1 as LNHDA and CDR2 as SQIVND (reference sequence). The CDR3 here is CASSRGIGYGYTF. The CDR3 coding sequence is TGTGCCAGTAGTAGAGGGATTGGCTATGGCTACACCTTC.

The V call is TRBV18, the J call TRBJ2-7; perhaps TRBD2 as D (6 bases). CDR3 length: 16 amino acids. CDR1 is KGHSH and CDR2 is LQKENI in the germline V gene. Trimming shortened V by 0 bases and J by 1 base, and 13 bases separated the two germline ends. CDR3 sequence reads: CASSPPGGGTSYEQYF. DNA of the CDR3: TGTGCCAGCTCACCACCCGGTGGCGGGACGTCCTACGAGCAGTACTTC.

V usage is TRBV10-2 and J usage is TRBJ1-2; 9 positions match TRBD1. Germline V gene data show CDR1 as WSHSY and CDR2 as SAAADI. This CDR3 has 12 amino acids. The V gene end was trimmed by 10 bases and the J gene end by 4 bases; junction bases not matched to a gene: 4. The CDR3 coding sequence is TGCGCCATAGACAGGGGGGTCTATGGCTACACCTTC. Amino acid sequence: CAIDRGVYGYTF.

This clone was counted a few times. The gene calls are TRBV27 and TRBJ2-7, with D perhaps matching TRBD2 (5 bases). Germline V gene lookup returns CDR1 MNHEY and CDR2 SMNVEV (reference sequence). V was cut by 1 base and J by 3 bases, with 13 bases left in between. The CDR3 spans 15 residues. The CDR3 spells CASSLFYSGVYEQYF. The CDR3 DNA reads TGTGCCAGCAGTTTATTCTACAGCGGAGTCTACGAGCAGTACTTC.

The chain couples TRBV30 to TRBJ2-1; TRBD2 matches at 14 bases. V shed 2 bases and J 4 bases; nucleotides not matched to a gene: 7. The CDR3 runs to 17 residues. Germline CDR1 reads GTSNPN; CDR2 reads SVGIG (reference sequence). CDR3 residues: CAWSQTSGRAGYNEQFF. CDR3 coding DNA: TGTGCCTGGAGTCAGACTAGCGGGAGGGCGGGGTACAATGAGCAGTTCTTC.

This clone was observed a single time. The V gene is TRBV4-2, the J gene TRBJ1-4, with a possible D match to TRBD1 (5 bases). V lost 2 bases and J 6 bases, leaving 16 bases between the germline ends. In germline, CDR1 is LGHNA, CDR2 YNFKEQ. The CDR3 loop spans 16 amino acids. This CDR3 is CASSQRARGEDEKLFF. The CDR3 DNA reads as TGTGCCAGCAGCCAACGAGCTAGGGGCGAGGATGAAAAACTGTTTTTT.

The table lists this clone with a few counts. The chain employs TRBV7-9 and TRBJ2-7; TRBD2 is a possible D gene (6 bases). Germline V gene lookup returns CDR1 SEHNR and CDR2 FQNEAQ (reference sequence). The CDR3 is 15 residues long. With 4 bases removed from V and 9 bases from J, the gap between germline ends came to 22 bases. Written as DNA, the CDR3 is TGTGCCAGCAGCTCCGGGACTGGTGATGGGGTGTGGCAGTACTTC. This encodes CASSSGTGDGVWQYF. Looking up the rest from reference TRBV7-9 and TRBJ2-7 gives the full variable domain: DTGVSQNPRHKITKRGQNVTFRCDPISEHNRLYWYRQTLGQGPEFLTYFQNEAQLEKSRLLSDRFSAERPKGSFSTLEIQRTEQGDSAMYLCASSSGTGDGVWQYFGPGTRLTVT.

This clone came up a few times. V gene TRBV28 combines with J gene TRBJ2-3; 13 bases map to TRBD2. J was trimmed by 4 bases and V by 5 bases; bases with no gene match: 3. The CDR3 contains 15 residues. Germline lookup yields CDR1 MDHEN and CDR2 SYDVKM. In DNA, the CDR3 is TGTGCCAGCAGTCGTGGGACTAGCGGGGCAGATACGCAGTATTTT. This translates into CASSRGTSGADTQYF.

This sequence joins TRBV6-5 and TRBJ2-7, with D maybe TRBD1 (6 bases). Trimming took 7 bases from V and 3 from J, leaving 10 bases between them. The CDR3 extends over 12 amino acids. Germline V lookup: CDR1 MNHEY, CDR2 SVGAGI. The CDR3 reads CASTGRGYEQYF. The CDR3 coding sequence is TGTGCCAGCACAGGCAGGGGCTACGAGCAGTACTTC.

The chain couples TRBV5-4 to TRBJ2-5, with 9 bases that match TRBD1. The CDR3 sequence is 13 residues long. With 5 bases clipped from V and 5 bases from J, the junction kept 4 bases outside the gene matches. Germline V gene data show CDR1 as SGHNT and CDR2 as YYREEE (reference sequence). The CDR3 region is CASSRTGVETQYF. For the CDR3, the DNA is TGTGCCAGCAGTCGGACAGGGGTGGAGACCCAGTACTTC.